These 10 T cell receptor beta chains share one sample of origin, sequenced in a study of T cell changes during pregnancy in multiple sclerosis. Clones were read by immunoSEQ multiplex PCR, and TCRdb kept only the in-frame ones, dropping some. Found here are almost 40,000 clones, under 95% of them singletons; the top ten hold more than 0.3%. The material was CD4+ T cells from peripheral blood mononuclear cells, obtained in the third trimester of pregnancy. All receptors derive from a female donor in good health, enrolled as a control in a pregnancy study.

This clone was seen only a few times. The chain joins TRBV4-1 to TRBJ1-5, with D uncertain. Germline V gives CDR1 MGHRA, CDR2 YSYEKL. V shed 4 bases and J shed 6 bases, with 22 bases lying between them. CDR3 size: 17 residues. The CDR3 loop reads CASSLLLSLEPGQPQHF. In DNA form, the CDR3 reads TGCGCCAGCAGCCTACTCCTTTCGCTCGAACCGGGTCAGCCCCAGCATTTT.

The chain is built from TRBV5-4 and TRBJ2-1; 8 bases map to TRBD2. Losses at the gene ends were 0 bases for V and 10 bases for J; bases not matched to a gene: 6. This CDR3 region has 14 residues. Per the germline V gene, CDR1 is SGHNT and CDR2 is YYREEE (reference sequence). The CDR3 bases are TGTGCCAGCAGCTTGGCCGGGGGGGGAGCGGAGCAGTTCTTC. Protein product: CASSLAGGGAEQFF.

The CDR3 DNA reads as TGTGCCAGCAGTGGGGAGCGTGATCAGCCCCAGCATTTT. Its protein product is CASSGERDQPQHF. The rearrangement uses TRBV2 and TRBJ1-5; D unclear. Trimming removed 4 bases at V and 5 bases at J, with 9 bases between. The CDR3 length is 13 residues. CDR1 is SNHLY and CDR2 is FYNNEI in the germline V gene.

The gene calls are TRBV7-9 and TRBJ2-7; 11 positions agree with TRBD1. The V gene's germline CDR1 is SEHNR and CDR2 FQNEAQ (reference sequence). The CDR3 has 14 residues. The V and J ends lost 5 bases and 4 bases, in that order; junction bases with no gene match: 4. CDR3 sequence reads: CASSPDRGRYEQYF. In DNA form, the CDR3 reads TGTGCCAGCAGCCCGGACAGGGGGCGGTACGAGCAGTACTTC. The variable domain in full, completed from reference TRBV7-9 and TRBJ2-7, reads DTGVSQNPRHKITKRGQNVTFRCDPISEHNRLYWYRQTLGQGPEFLTYFQNEAQLEKSRLLSDRFSAERPKGSFSTLEIQRTEQGDSAMYLCASSPDRGRYEQYFGPGTRLTVT.

This rearrangement joins TRBV7-9 to TRBJ1-5; perhaps TRBD1 as D (5 bases). The CDR3 has 16 residues. Germline CDR1 is SEHNR and CDR2 is FQNEAQ (reference sequence). V lost 2 bases and J 4 bases, leaving 15 bases between the germline ends. The DNA of the CDR3 is TGTGCCAGCAGCTTAAAGGCACCAGGGCTTAATCAGCCCCAGCATTTT. Amino acids: CASSLKAPGLNQPQHF. Based on the CDR3 plus reference TRBV7-9 and TRBJ1-5, the full variable domain is DTGVSQNPRHKITKRGQNVTFRCDPISEHNRLYWYRQTLGQGPEFLTYFQNEAQLEKSRLLSDRFSAERPKGSFSTLEIQRTEQGDSAMYLCASSLKAPGLNQPQHFGDGTRLSIL.

The chain recombines TRBV5-1 with TRBJ2-1; 8 nucleotides agree with TRBD2. The CDR3 is made up of 16 amino acids. CDR1 is SGHRS and CDR2 is YFSETQ in the germline V gene. The V segment lost 0 bases and the J segment 5 bases; nucleotides outside the gene matches: 7. The CDR3: CASSLVAGGGNNEQFF. The CDR3 bases are TGCGCCAGCAGCTTGGTTGCGGGAGGAGGTAACAATGAGCAGTTCTTC.

Concerning this clone: This same CDR3 is encoded by further DNA sequences in the sample. This rearrangement joins TRBV2 to TRBJ1-1, with D possibly being TRBD1 (5 bases). The CDR3 spans 14 residues. Trimming took off 1 base at V and 1 base at J, with 7 bases between the two ends. The V gene's germline CDR1 is SNHLY and CDR2 FYNNEI. The CDR3 region is CASSEGGQNTEAFF. In DNA, the CDR3 is TGTGCCAGCAGTGAAGGAGGACAGAACACTGAAGCTTTCTTT.

This clone appeared once. The chain recombines TRBV29-1 with TRBJ2-5; 9 nucleotides match TRBD1. With 5 bases clipped from V and 5 bases from J, the junction kept 3 bases outside the gene matches. Germline CDR1 SQVTM, CDR2 ANQGSEA. There are 12 residues in the CDR3. As DNA, the CDR3 is TGCAGCGTTCTGACAGGGGGGGAGACCCAGTACTTC. Protein: CSVLTGGETQYF.

This sequence joins TRBV16 and TRBJ2-6, with a weak D call TRBD2 (7 bases). The V and J ends lost 7 bases and 0 bases respectively, with 10 bases between them. This CDR3 contains 15 residues. Germline loops: CDR1 KGHSY, CDR2 FQNENV. This CDR3 reads CASTRGASGANVLTF. CDR3 bases: TGTGCCAGCACCCGGGGGGCCTCTGGGGCCAACGTCCTGACTTTC. The full variable domain, completed using reference TRBV16 and TRBJ2-6, is GEEVAQTPKHLVRGEGQKAKLYCAPIKGHSYVFWYQQVLKNEFKFLISFQNENVFDETGMPKERFSAKCLPNSPCSLEIQATKLEDSAVYFCASTRGASGANVLTFGAGSRLTVL.

This clone was counted a single time. The chain links TRBV9 to TRBJ2-2; no clear D. From germline, CDR1 is SGDLS and CDR2 YYNGEE. The CDR3 extends over 13 amino acids. V lost 4 bases and J 6 bases, leaving 10 bases between the germline ends. The DNA of the CDR3 is TGTGCCAGCAGCCCCCGGCTAGCCGGGGAGCTGTTTTTT. This sequence encodes CASSPRLAGELFF.